The 22 T cell receptor beta chains presented below share a single source sample, sequenced in a study of early T cells in non-severe SARS-CoV-2 infection (dated by TCRdb to the early 2020s). Library prep was done by 5' RACE. TCRdb names NextSeq 500 as the instrument used. TCRdb redid the processing of the public reads, applying fastp at Q25 and MiXCR, and retained in-frame beta chains. For every CDR3 protein sequence, its rows merge into one entry that carries the most common genes and DNA. This sample holds over 55,000 distinct CDR3 sequences; roughly a tenth were observed only once. The top ten clones comprise about 1.2% of the sample. Sequenced sample: whole blood. All receptors derive from an adult who was a healthcare worker with PCR-confirmed SARS-CoV-2 infection or an uninfected control (not recorded which).

This clonotype was seen a few times. This rearrangement joins TRBV7-2 to TRBJ2-3; D is perhaps TRBD2 (5 bases). V lost 5 bases to trimming and J lost 5 bases, with 11 bases between them. CDR1 is SGHTA, CDR2 FQGNSA, per germline. CDR3 length: 13 residues. CDR3 in DNA: TGTGCCAGCAGCCCCGTAGGAGGAGATACGCAGTATTTT. It is translated as CASSPVGGDTQYF.

The rearrangement joins TRBV6-6 to TRBJ2-7; TRBD1 agrees at 7 bases. Trimming at V came to 6 bases and at J to 5 bases, leaving 10 bases not matched to a gene. This CDR3 is built from 14 residues. Germline V gives CDR1 MNHNY, CDR2 SVGAGI (reference sequence). This CDR3 is CASSQDRVRNEQYV. CDR3 bases: TGTGCCAGCAGCCAAGACAGGGTCAGAAACGAGCAGTACGTC.

This rearrangement joins TRBV5-6 to TRBJ2-1; D gene ambiguous. There are 14 residues in the CDR3. CDR1 and CDR2 from the germline V gene are SGHDT and YYEEEE. Trimming shortened V by 1 base and J by 8 bases, and 13 bases separated the two germline ends. CDR3 protein: CASSLYGAFHEQFF. The CDR3, as DNA: TGTGCCAGCAGCTTGTATGGTGCTTTCCATGAGCAGTTCTTC.

Many counts were recorded for this clonotype. The J gene is TRBJ2-3, the V gene TRBV20-1; the D gene is possibly TRBD1 (5 bases). The CDR3 has 16 amino acids. Per the germline V gene, CDR1 is DFQATT and CDR2 is SNEGSKA (reference sequence). Trimming left V 3 bases short and J 1 base short, with 17 bases between. CDR3 coding DNA: TGCAGTGCTAGGGGGAACAGGAACGCACGCACAGATACGCAGTATTTT. Translating it yields CSARGNRNARTDTQYF.

This clonotype has more than one count but fewer than ten. The V gene is TRBV4-2, the J gene TRBJ1-1; D is undetermined. Germline values: CDR1 LGHNA, CDR2 YNFKEQ. This CDR3 is built from 15 residues. The ends were cut back, 4 bases at V and 1 base at J, with 13 bases in the middle. CDR3 nucleotides: TGTGCCAGCAGCCCAAAGGACCTAAGGAACACTGAAGCTTTCTTT. It translates to CASSPKDLRNTEAFF.

This sequence joins TRBV21-1 and TRBJ2-3. TRBV21-1 is tagged as a pseudogene. This CDR3 contains 17 residues. The CDR3 is CASSKEGTASPTDTQYF. The CDR3 nucleotides read TGTGCCAGCAGCAAAGAAGGAACGGCCTCGCCCACAGATACGCAGTATTTT.

The chain has TRBV5-1 and TRBJ2-2; no clear D. The CDR3 loop spans 16 amino acids. CDR1 is SGHRS and CDR2 is YFSETQ in the germline V gene. Trimming took 4 bases from V and 0 from J, leaving 13 bases between them. CDR3 loop: CASSTAGQANTGELFF. DNA of the CDR3: TGCGCCAGCAGCACGGCCGGGCAGGCGAACACCGGGGAGCTGTTTTTT.

V and J are TRBV28 and TRBJ2-5; D uncertain. Trimming stripped 5 bases from V and 3 bases from J, with 13 bases between. Germline V lookup: CDR1 MDHEN, CDR2 SYDVKM. The CDR3 sequence is 14 residues long. The CDR3 loop reads CASSNTRVEETQYF. The CDR3 DNA follows: TGTGCCAGCAGTAACACCCGAGTTGAAGAGACCCAGTACTTC.

The V call is TRBV5-8, the J call TRBJ2-3; D not certain. Trimming left V 7 bases short and J 2 bases short, with 8 bases between. The CDR3 loop spans 12 amino acids. Germline-derived CDR1 and CDR2 are SGHTS and YDEGEE. The CDR3 DNA reads as TGTGCCAGCCAGGACCTCACAGATACGCAGTATTTT. Amino acids: CASQDLTDTQYF.

This clonotype occurred a few times. V is TRBV18 and J is TRBJ2-3, with TRBD1 identical over 8 bases. The CDR3 consists of 13 residues. CDR1 and CDR2 from the germline V gene are KGHSH and LQKENI. The V and J ends lost 4 bases and 6 bases, in that order; junction bases with no gene match: 3. CDR3 loop: CASSLRGRDTQYF. For the CDR3, the DNA is TGTGCCAGCTCACTCAGGGGGCGGGATACGCAGTATTTT.

This clonotype has just a few counts. The chain couples TRBV5-1 to TRBJ2-1, with 10 bases identical to TRBD2. The CDR3 sequence is 15 residues long. Germline CDR1 reads SGHRS; CDR2 reads YFSETQ. Germline trimming cut 3 bases from V and 2 bases from J; bases unmatched to any gene: 2. The CDR3, as DNA: TGCGCCAGCAGCTCCGGGACTAGCGCCTACAATGAGCAGTTCTTC. Translated, it gives CASSSGTSAYNEQFF.

This clonotype has ten or more counts. The rearrangement joins TRBV7-2 to TRBJ1-5, with TRBD1 as a possible D gene (5 bases). CDR3 length equals 15 residues. The germline CDR1 and CDR2 sequences are SGHTA and FQGNSA. The V gene lost 5 bases and the J gene lost 5 bases, with 16 bases spanning the gap. Written as DNA, the CDR3 is TGTGCCAGCAGCCCATCAGGGACGGATTATCAGCCCCAGCATTTT. This encodes CASSPSGTDYQPQHF.

This clonotype was seen a handful of times. The chain uses TRBV21-1 and TRBJ2-7; TRBD2 is the table's D call and was not checked against the DNA. TRBV21-1 is a pseudogene. CDR3 length: 13 amino acids. In DNA, the CDR3 is TGTGCCAGCAGCCCTGCGGGGAGAAGCGAGCAGTACGTC. Protein sequence: CASSPAGRSEQYV.

This clonotype was detected only a few times. This sequence joins TRBV7-9 and TRBJ2-5; tentative D call: TRBD2 (6 bases). Germline V gene sequence: CDR1 SEHNR, CDR2 FQNEAQ (reference sequence). This CDR3 has 11 residues. V gave up 5 bases and J gave up 6 bases, with 7 bases separating them. Written as DNA, the CDR3 is TGTGCCAGCAGCCGGGGGAAGACCCAGTACTTC. Amino acids: CASSRGKTQYF.

The genes are TRBV2 and TRBJ2-5, with 8 bases that match TRBD1. CDR1 and CDR2 from the germline V gene are SNHLY and FYNNEI. The CDR3 is 15 residues long. V gave up 6 bases and J gave up 1 base; unmatched junction bases: 7. CDR3 sequence reads: CASRATGVSQETQYF. Here the CDR3 DNA reads TGTGCCAGCAGGGCGACAGGGGTGAGCCAAGAGACCCAGTACTTC.

This clonotype showed up many times. This chain connects TRBV6-2 or TRBV6-3 to TRBJ1-1, with D perhaps matching TRBD1 (6 bases). From germline, CDR1 is MNHEY and CDR2 SVGEGT. The CDR3 is 13 residues long. Between the trimmed V and J ends, which lost 8 bases and 4 bases, there was a span of 14 bases. This CDR3 is CASEEQGGTEAFF. The CDR3 DNA follows: TGTGCCAGCGAGGAACAGGGCGGCACTGAAGCTTTCTTT.

This clonotype was seen many times. The rearrangement uses TRBV24-1 and TRBJ1-1; no definite D call. This CDR3 spans 13 amino acids. Germline V lookup: CDR1 KGHDR, CDR2 SFDVKD. V was cut by 7 bases and J by 6 bases, with 14 bases left in between. CDR3 sequence: CATRGGPGAEAFF. CDR3 coding DNA: TGTGCCACCAGAGGCGGCCCAGGCGCTGAAGCTTTCTTT.

There are many counts of this clonotype. The chain's CDR3 is CASSLRTPSLVEQYV. In DNA, the CDR3 is TGTGCCAGCAGTTTGAGGACTCCCTCCCTCGTCGAGCAGTACGTC. The V gene is TRBV12-3 or TRBV12-4, the J gene TRBJ2-7, with D perhaps TRBD2 (5 bases). V lost 3 bases, J lost 6 bases, and 18 bases lay in between. The CDR3 is made up of 15 amino acids.

The chain has TRBV12-3 or TRBV12-4 and TRBJ2-3; D possibly corresponds to TRBD1 (6 bases). The V end lost 5 bases, the J end lost 6 bases, and 9 bases lay between the germline ends. This CDR3 is 12 amino acids long. The CDR3 protein is CASSPDRDTQYF. CDR3 sequence (DNA): TGTGCCAGCAGTCCAGACAGGGATACGCAGTATTTT.

The chain employs TRBV20-1 and TRBJ1-2; tentative D call: TRBD1 (5 bases). The CDR3 is made up of 12 amino acids. Between the trimmed V and J ends, which lost 3 bases and 5 bases, there was a span of 10 bases. Germline CDR1 is DFQATT and CDR2 is SNEGSKA (reference sequence). Here the CDR3 reads CSASWGDYGYTF. CDR3 nucleotides: TGCAGTGCTAGTTGGGGGGATTATGGCTACACCTTC.

This clonotype was observed a few times. The chain combines TRBV11-2 with TRBJ1-2; 8 bases line up with TRBD1. The CDR3 totals 14 residues. Losses at the gene ends were 3 bases for V and 4 bases for J; bases not matched to a gene: 4. Looked up from germline, CDR1 is SGHAT and CDR2 is FQNNGV. The CDR3: CASSLDRDAYGYTF. The CDR3 nucleotides are TGTGCCAGCAGCTTGGACAGGGATGCCTATGGCTACACCTTC.

The J gene is TRBJ2-3, the V gene TRBV10-3; D may be TRBD2 (6 bases). This CDR3 has 15 residues. Germline CDR1 ENHRY, CDR2 SYGVKD. Trimming took off 3 bases at V and 3 bases at J, with 13 bases between the two ends. The CDR3 nucleotides are TGTGCCATCAGTGATGCCCCGGGGGTGACAGATACGCAGTATTTT. Its translation: CAISDAPGVTDTQYF.